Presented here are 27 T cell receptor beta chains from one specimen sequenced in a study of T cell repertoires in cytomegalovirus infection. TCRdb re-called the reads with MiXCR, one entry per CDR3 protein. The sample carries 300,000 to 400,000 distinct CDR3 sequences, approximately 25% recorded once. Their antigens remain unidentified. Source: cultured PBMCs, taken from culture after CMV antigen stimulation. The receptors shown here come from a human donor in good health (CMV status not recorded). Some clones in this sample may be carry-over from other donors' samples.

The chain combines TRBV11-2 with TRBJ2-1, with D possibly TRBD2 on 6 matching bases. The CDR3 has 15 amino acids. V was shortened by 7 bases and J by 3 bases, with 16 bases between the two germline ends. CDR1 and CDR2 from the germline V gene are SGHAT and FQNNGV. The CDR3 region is CASTQDYSFYNEQFF. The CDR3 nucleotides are TGTGCCAGCACGCAGGACTATTCTTTCTACAATGAGCAGTTCTTC.

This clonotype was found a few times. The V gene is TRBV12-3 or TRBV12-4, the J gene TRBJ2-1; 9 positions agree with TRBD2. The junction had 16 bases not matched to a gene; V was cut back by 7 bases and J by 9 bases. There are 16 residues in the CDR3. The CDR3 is CASNPLFLAGGGEQFF. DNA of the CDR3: TGTGCCAGCAATCCCCTTTTTCTGGCGGGAGGGGGTGAGCAGTTCTTC.

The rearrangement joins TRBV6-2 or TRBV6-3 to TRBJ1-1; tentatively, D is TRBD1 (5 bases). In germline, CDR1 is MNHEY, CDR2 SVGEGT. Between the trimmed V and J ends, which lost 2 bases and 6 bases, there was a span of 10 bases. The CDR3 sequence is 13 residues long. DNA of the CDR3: TGTGCCAGCAGTTACCAGGGAAGCGCTGAAGCTTTCTTT. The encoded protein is CASSYQGSAEAFF.

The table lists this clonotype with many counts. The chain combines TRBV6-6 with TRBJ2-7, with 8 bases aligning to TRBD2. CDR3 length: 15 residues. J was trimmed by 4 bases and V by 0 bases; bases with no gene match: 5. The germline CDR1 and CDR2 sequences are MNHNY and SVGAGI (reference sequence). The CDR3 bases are TGTGCCAGCAGTTACTCTGGACTAGCTCGTTACGAGCAGTACTTC. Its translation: CASSYSGLARYEQYF.

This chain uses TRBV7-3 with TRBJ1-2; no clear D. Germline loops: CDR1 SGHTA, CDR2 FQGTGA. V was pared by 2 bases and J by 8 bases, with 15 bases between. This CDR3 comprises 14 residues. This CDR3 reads CASSLEPSSRGYTF. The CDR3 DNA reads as TGTGCCAGCAGCTTAGAACCTAGCTCTCGAGGCTACACCTTC.

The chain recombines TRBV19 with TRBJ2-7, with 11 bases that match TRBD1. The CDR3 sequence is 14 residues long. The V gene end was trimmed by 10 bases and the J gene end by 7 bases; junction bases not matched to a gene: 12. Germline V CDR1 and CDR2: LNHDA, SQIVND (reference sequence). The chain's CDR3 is CATGGGTGGGEQYF. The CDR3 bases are TGTGCCACCGGAGGTGGGACAGGGGGAGGGGAGCAGTACTTC.

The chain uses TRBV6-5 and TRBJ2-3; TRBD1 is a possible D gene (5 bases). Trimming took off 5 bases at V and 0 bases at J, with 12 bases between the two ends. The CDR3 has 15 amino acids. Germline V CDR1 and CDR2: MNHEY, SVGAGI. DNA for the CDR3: TGTGCCAGCAGTACAGGATTGGGGAGCACAGATACGCAGTATTTT. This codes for CASSTGLGSTDTQYF.

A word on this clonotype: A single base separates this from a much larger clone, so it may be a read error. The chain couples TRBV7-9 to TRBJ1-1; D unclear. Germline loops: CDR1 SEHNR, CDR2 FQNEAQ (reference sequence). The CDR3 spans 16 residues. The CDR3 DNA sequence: TGTGCCAGAAGCTTAGAAGGTCGGGCAGGAAGATTTGAAGCTTTCTTT. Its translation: CARSLEGRAGRFEAFF.

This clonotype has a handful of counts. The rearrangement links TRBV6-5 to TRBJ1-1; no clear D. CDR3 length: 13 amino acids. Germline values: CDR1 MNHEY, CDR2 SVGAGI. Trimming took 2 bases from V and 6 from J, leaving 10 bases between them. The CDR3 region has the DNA TGTGCCAGCAGTTACCGGGCGGTGGCTGAAGCTTTCTTT. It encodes CASSYRAVAEAFF.

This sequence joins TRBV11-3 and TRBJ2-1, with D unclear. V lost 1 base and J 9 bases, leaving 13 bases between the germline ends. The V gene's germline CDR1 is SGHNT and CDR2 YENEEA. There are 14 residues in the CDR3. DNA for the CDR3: TGTGCCAGCAGCTTAGTACGGTCTAGTCTTGAGCAGTTCTTC. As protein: CASSLVRSSLEQFF.

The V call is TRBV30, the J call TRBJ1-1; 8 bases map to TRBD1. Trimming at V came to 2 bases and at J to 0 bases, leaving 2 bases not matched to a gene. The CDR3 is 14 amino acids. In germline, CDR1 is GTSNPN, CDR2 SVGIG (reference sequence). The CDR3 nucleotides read TGTGCCTGGAGTCCGGGACAGGTGAACACTGAAGCTTTCTTT. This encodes CAWSPGQVNTEAFF.

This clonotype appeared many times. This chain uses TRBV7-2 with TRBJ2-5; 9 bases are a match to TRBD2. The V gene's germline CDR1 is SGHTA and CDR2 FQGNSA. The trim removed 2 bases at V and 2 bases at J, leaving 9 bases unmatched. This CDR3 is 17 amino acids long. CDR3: CASSLSFGGRVQETQYF. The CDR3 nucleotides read TGTGCCAGCAGCTTAAGTTTCGGCGGGAGGGTTCAAGAGACCCAGTACTTC. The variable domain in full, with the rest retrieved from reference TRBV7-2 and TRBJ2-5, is GAGVSQSPSNKVTEKGKDVELRCDPISGHTALYWYRQSLGQGLEFLIYFQGNSAPDKSGLPSDRFSAERTGGSVSTLTIQRTQQEDSAVYLCASSLSFGGRVQETQYFGPGTRLLVL.

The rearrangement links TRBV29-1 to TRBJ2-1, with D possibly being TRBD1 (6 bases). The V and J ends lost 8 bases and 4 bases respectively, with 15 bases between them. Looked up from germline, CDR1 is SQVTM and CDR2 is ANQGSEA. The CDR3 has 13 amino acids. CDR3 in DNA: TGCAGCACCAGACAGGCACCTTACAATGAGCAGTTCTTC. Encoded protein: CSTRQAPYNEQFF.

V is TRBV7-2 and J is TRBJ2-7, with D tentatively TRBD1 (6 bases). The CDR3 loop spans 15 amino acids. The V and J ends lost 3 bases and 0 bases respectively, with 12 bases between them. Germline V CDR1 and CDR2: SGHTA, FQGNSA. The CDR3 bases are TGTGCCAGCAGCTTTACAGGGTCTAGCTCCTACGAGCAGTACGTC. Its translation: CASSFTGSSSYEQYV.

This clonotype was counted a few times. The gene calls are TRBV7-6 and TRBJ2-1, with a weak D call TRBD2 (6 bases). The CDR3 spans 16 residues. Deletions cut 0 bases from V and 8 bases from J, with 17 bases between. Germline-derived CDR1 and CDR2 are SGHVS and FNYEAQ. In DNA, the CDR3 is TGTGCCAGCAGCTTAGCGCCCGCGGGTGGGGAGGATGAGCAGTTCTTC. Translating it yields CASSLAPAGGEDEQFF.

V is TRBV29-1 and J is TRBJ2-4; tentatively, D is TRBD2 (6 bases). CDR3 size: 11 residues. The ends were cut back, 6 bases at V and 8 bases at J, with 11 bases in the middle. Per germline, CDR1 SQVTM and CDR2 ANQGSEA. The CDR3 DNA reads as TGCAGCGTGAAGGAGGGGTACATTCAGTACTTC. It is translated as CSVKEGYIQYF.

As DNA, the CDR3 is TGTGCCAGTAGTATCGTGGACCAAGAGACCCAGTACTTC. It encodes CASSIVDQETQYF. The chain combines TRBV19 with TRBJ2-5, with D unclear. The germline V gene encodes CDR1 LNHDA and CDR2 SQIVND (reference sequence). The CDR3 has 13 amino acids. The V end lost 3 bases, the J end lost 0 bases, and 5 bases lay between the germline ends.

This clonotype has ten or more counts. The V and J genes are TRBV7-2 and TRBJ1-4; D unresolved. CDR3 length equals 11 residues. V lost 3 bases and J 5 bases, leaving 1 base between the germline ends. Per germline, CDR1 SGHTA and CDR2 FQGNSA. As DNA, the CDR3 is TGTGCCAGCAGCTTCAATGAAAAACTGTTTTTT. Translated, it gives CASSFNEKLFF.

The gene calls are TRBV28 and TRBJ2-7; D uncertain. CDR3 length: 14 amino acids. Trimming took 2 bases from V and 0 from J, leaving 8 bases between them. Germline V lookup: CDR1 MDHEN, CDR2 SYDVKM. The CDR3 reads CASSLRRHSYEQYV. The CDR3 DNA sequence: TGTGCCAGCAGTTTAAGGCGGCACTCCTACGAGCAGTACGTC.

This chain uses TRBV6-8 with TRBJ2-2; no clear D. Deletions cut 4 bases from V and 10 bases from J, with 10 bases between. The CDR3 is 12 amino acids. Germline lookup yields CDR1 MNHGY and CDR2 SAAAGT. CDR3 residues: CASSSLRKELFF. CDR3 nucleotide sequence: TGTGCCAGCAGTTCCCTGAGAAAGGAGCTGTTTTTT.

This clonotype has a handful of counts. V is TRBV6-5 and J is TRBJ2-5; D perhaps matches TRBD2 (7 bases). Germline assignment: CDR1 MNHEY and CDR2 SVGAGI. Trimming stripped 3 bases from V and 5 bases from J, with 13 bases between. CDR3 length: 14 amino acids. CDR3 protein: CASSYRGAGETQYF. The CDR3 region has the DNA TGTGCCAGCAGTTATCGGGGGGCTGGGGAGACCCAGTACTTC.

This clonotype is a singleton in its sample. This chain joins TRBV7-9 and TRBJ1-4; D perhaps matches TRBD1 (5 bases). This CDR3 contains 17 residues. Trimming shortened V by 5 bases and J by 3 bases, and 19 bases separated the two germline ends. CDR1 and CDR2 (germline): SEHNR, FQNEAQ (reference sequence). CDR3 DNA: TGTGCCAGCAGCCTCGGCTCATCAGGGCCGGCTAATGAAAAACTGTTTTTT. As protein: CASSLGSSGPANEKLFF.

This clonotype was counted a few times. The chain's CDR3 is CASSYGGVAGELFF. CDR3 sequence (DNA): TGTGCCAGCAGTTACGGGGGGGTTGCCGGGGAGCTGTTTTTT. V usage is TRBV6-5 and J usage is TRBJ2-2; 7 nucleotides line up with TRBD2. The germline V gene has CDR1 MNHEY and CDR2 SVGAGI. The CDR3 extends over 14 amino acids. V lost 2 bases to trimming and J lost 6 bases; unmatched junction nucleotides: 3.

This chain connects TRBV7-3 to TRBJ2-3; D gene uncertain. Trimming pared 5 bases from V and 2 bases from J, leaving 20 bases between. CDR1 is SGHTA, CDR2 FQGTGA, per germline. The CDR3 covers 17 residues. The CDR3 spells CASSTYGRTTITDTQYF. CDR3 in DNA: TGTGCCAGCAGCACCTACGGTCGCACCACGATCACAGATACGCAGTATTTT.

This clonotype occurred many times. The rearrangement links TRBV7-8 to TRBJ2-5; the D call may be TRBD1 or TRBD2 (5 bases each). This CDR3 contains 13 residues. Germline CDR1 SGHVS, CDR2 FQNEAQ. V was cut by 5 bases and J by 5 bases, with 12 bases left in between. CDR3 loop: CASSLWGGETQYF. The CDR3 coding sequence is TGTGCCAGCAGCCTCTGGGGCGGGGAGACCCAGTACTTC. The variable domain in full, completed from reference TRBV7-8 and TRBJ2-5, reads GAGVSQSPRYKVAKRGQDVALRCDPISGHVSLFWYQQALGQGPEFLTYFQNEAQLDKSGLPSDRFFAERPEGSVSTLKIQRTQQEDSAVYLCASSLWGGETQYFGPGTRLLVL.

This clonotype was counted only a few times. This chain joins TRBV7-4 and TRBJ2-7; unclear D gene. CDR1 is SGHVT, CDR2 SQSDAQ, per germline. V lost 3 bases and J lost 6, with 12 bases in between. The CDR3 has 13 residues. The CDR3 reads CASSFSSLSEQYV. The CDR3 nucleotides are TGTGCCAGCAGCTTCTCTTCGCTGTCCGAGCAGTACGTC.

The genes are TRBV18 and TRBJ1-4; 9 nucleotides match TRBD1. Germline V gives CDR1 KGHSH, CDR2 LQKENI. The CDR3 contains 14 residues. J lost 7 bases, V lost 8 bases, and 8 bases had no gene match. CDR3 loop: CASTGTGLREKLFF. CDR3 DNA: TGTGCCAGCACCGGGACAGGGTTACGTGAAAAACTGTTTTTT. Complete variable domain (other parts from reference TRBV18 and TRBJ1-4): NAGVMQNPRHLVRRRGQEARLRCSPMKGHSHVYWYRQLPEEGLKFMVYLQKENIIDESGMPKERFSAEFPKEGPSILRIQQVVRGDSAAYFCASTGTGLREKLFFGSGTQLSVL.